Below are 30 T cell receptor beta chains sequenced from a single sample in a study of patients and donors after allogeneic stem cell transplantation. TCRdb reanalysed the RT-PCR reads using MiXCR and keeps one entry per CDR3 protein. The sample has about a million distinct CDR3 sequences; more than 15% are singletons. Sequencing used blood, either unsorted or a sorted T cell fraction (not recorded which). Receptors were obtained from a human donor who was either an allogeneic HSCT recipient or a stem cell or donor lymphocyte infusion donor (not recorded which). It is not recorded whose cells these are; they may come from a transplant donor.

The gene calls are TRBV4-3 and TRBJ2-2, with a possible D match to TRBD1 (6 bases). CDR1 is LGHNA and CDR2 is YSLEER in the germline V gene. The CDR3 has 16 residues. V was shortened by 3 bases and J by 4 bases, with 15 bases between the two germline ends. This CDR3 reads CASSQQIGQRTGELFF. The CDR3 bases are TGCGCCAGCAGCCAGCAGATAGGACAGCGCACCGGGGAGCTGTTTTTT.

The CDR3 loop is CSARDNNRQGEQYF. DNA for the CDR3: TGCAGTGCTAGAGATAATAACCGACAGGGTGAGCAGTACTTC. This chain connects TRBV20-1 to TRBJ2-7, with 7 positions matching TRBD1. This CDR3 has 14 residues. V lost 0 bases and J lost 7; bases outside the gene matches: 9. Germline V CDR1 and CDR2: DFQATT, SNEGSKA (reference sequence).

The chain uses TRBV3-1 and TRBJ2-7; tentative D call: TRBD1 (6 bases). The CDR3 has 14 amino acids. Between the trimmed V and J ends, which lost 3 bases and 0 bases, there was a span of 9 bases. The germline V gene encodes CDR1 LGHDT and CDR2 YNNKEL (reference sequence). DNA of the CDR3: TGTGCCAGCAGCCACGGGGACACCTCCTACGAGCAGTACTTC. Protein product: CASSHGDTSYEQYF.

V gene TRBV21-1 combines with J gene TRBJ2-1; the table's TRBD2 call for D was not verified on the DNA. TRBV21-1 is a pseudogene locus. CDR3 size: 15 residues. CDR3 DNA: TGTGCCATCACGCTGAGCGGGGCTTCCTACAATGAGCAGTTCTTC. The encoded protein is CAITLSGASYNEQFF.

The V gene is TRBV18, the J gene TRBJ2-5; perhaps D is TRBD1 or TRBD2 (5 bases each). Deletions cut 3 bases from V and 4 bases from J, with 9 bases between. The CDR3 sequence is 13 residues long. Germline assignment: CDR1 KGHSH and CDR2 LQKENI. CDR3 coding DNA: TGTGCCAGCTCACCCGGGACGAGAGAGACCCAGTACTTC. This gives the protein CASSPGTRETQYF.

This clonotype has only a few counts. At one end the junction does not follow the germline gene, possibly because of a read error. The chain recombines TRBV5-1 with TRBJ1-1, with D tentatively TRBD1 (6 bases). The CDR3 covers 15 residues. Germline V gene lookup returns CDR1 SGHRS and CDR2 YFSETQ. CDR3 DNA: TGCGCCAGCAGCTGGGGGCACAGCATGAAAACTGAAGCTTTCTTT. It is translated as CASSWGHSMKTEAFF.

This clonotype was counted a few times. The chain has TRBV27 and TRBJ2-3; 8 bases fit TRBD1. Unmatched junction bases numbered 6, after V lost 3 bases and J lost 1 base. The germline V gene has CDR1 MNHEY and CDR2 SMNVEV (reference sequence). The CDR3 runs 16 residues. In DNA, the CDR3 is TGTGCCAGCAGTTTCCTCCAGGGGGCTGGCACAGATACGCAGTATTTT. The encoded protein is CASSFLQGAGTDTQYF.

This clonotype showed up just a few times. The CDR3, as DNA: TGTGCCAGCACCATAGCGGGAGGGTTGAATGAGCAGTTCTTC. Translating it yields CASTIAGGLNEQFF. V and J are TRBV6-2 or TRBV6-3 and TRBJ2-1; 11 bases are shared with TRBD2. V lost 7 bases to trimming and J lost 7 bases; unmatched junction nucleotides: 6. Germline V lookup: CDR1 MNHEY, CDR2 SVGEGT. The CDR3 covers 14 residues.

V gene TRBV9 combines with J gene TRBJ1-3, with TRBD1 identical over 9 bases. Germline-derived CDR1 and CDR2 are SGDLS and YYNGEE. J was trimmed by 4 bases and V by 3 bases; bases with no gene match: 2. The CDR3 length is 14 residues. The CDR3 sequence is CASSGGQGGNTIYF. CDR3 in DNA: TGTGCCAGCAGCGGAGGACAGGGGGGAAACACCATATATTTT.

A single count supports this clonotype. This chain joins TRBV18 and TRBJ2-4; a weak D match, TRBD2 (6 bases). Germline CDR1 KGHSH, CDR2 LQKENI. V was trimmed by 3 bases and J by 8 bases, leaving 14 bases between them. The CDR3 has 14 residues. The CDR3 spells CASSPGGPSDIQYF. The CDR3 nucleotides read TGTGCCAGCTCACCGGGGGGTCCCTCAGACATTCAGTACTTC.

The chain links TRBV12-3 or TRBV12-4 to TRBJ2-2, with a tentative D call TRBD2 (6 bases). The CDR3 runs 14 residues. V lost 3 bases and J lost 5, with 10 bases in between. CDR3 in amino acids: CASSFLGGTGELFF. The CDR3 DNA sequence: TGTGCCAGCAGTTTCCTGGGGGGTACCGGGGAGCTGTTTTTT.

This clonotype was seen only a few times. The rearrangement links TRBV20-1 to TRBJ2-3; TRBD1 or TRBD2 may be the D gene (5 bases each). Looked up from germline, CDR1 is DFQATT and CDR2 is SNEGSKA (reference sequence). CDR3 length: 12 amino acids. The CDR3 DNA reads TGCAGAGCAGGGACGAACACAGATACGCAGTATTTT. This codes for CRAGTNTDTQYF.

The gene calls are TRBV6-1 and TRBJ1-1, with D possibly TRBD1 on 6 matching bases. The germline V and J ends were trimmed by 1 base and 1 base, with 13 bases remaining between them. CDR1 is MNHNS, CDR2 SASEGT, per germline. The CDR3 consists of 16 residues. CDR3 coding DNA: TGTGCCAGCAGTGAAGACCACAGGGTCCAGAACACTGAAGCTTTCTTT. Translation: CASSEDHRVQNTEAFF.

There are a few counts of this clonotype. In DNA, the CDR3 is TGTGCCAGCAGTCGCTGGACAGGGGGCGATCAGCCCCAGCATTTT. Amino acid sequence: CASSRWTGGDQPQHF. The rearrangement uses TRBV12-3 or TRBV12-4 and TRBJ1-5; 11 bases are shared with TRBD1. The V and J ends lost 5 bases and 5 bases, in that order; junction bases with no gene match: 5. The CDR3 spans 15 residues.

This clonotype has a single count. The chain has TRBV11-1 and TRBJ1-5; 7 positions agree with TRBD1. The CDR3 loop spans 18 amino acids. Germline CDR1 reads SGHAT; CDR2 reads FQDESV (reference sequence). The V and J ends lost 5 bases and 3 bases, in that order; junction bases with no gene match: 16. CDR3 amino acids: CASSRSAAQGGVNQPQHF. The CDR3 DNA reads TGTGCCAGCAGCCGGAGCGCGGCCCAGGGGGGTGTCAATCAGCCCCAGCATTTT.

This rearrangement joins TRBV7-2 to TRBJ2-2; 12 positions match TRBD2. Germline CDR1 reads SGHTA; CDR2 reads FQGNSA. The CDR3 spans 17 residues. The junction had 3 bases not matched to a gene; V was cut back by 3 bases and J by 1 base. Here the CDR3 reads CASSFLAGGVNTGELFF. CDR3 sequence (DNA): TGTGCCAGCAGCTTTCTAGCGGGGGGGGTGAACACCGGGGAGCTGTTTTTT.

The J gene is TRBJ1-2, the V gene TRBV12-3 or TRBV12-4; 7 nucleotides align to TRBD1. This CDR3 comprises 11 residues. Unmatched junction bases numbered 3, after V lost 6 bases and J lost 8 bases. The CDR3 here is CASSHRGGYTF. CDR3 sequence (DNA): TGTGCCAGCAGCCACAGGGGCGGCTACACCTTC.

The chain employs TRBV15 and TRBJ2-5; 10 bases map to TRBD2. CDR1 LNHNV and CDR2 YYDKDF come from the germline V gene (reference sequence). The CDR3 consists of 16 residues. After removal of 1 base from V and 2 bases from J, the junction contained 4 bases not matched to a gene. The CDR3 sequence: CATSRVSGGPQETQYF. As DNA, the CDR3 is TGTGCCACCAGCAGAGTTAGCGGGGGGCCACAAGAGACCCAGTACTTC. Variable domain in full (rest from reference TRBV15 and TRBJ2-5): DAMVIQNPRYQVTQFGKPVTLSCSQTLNHNVMYWYQQKSSQAPKLLFHYYDKDFNNEADTPDNFQSRRPNTSFCFLDIRSPGLGDTAMYLCATSRVSGGPQETQYFGPGTRLLVL.

The rearrangement uses TRBV24-1 and TRBJ2-1; D call uncertain. The germline V gene encodes CDR1 KGHDR and CDR2 SFDVKD. This CDR3 contains 12 residues. V was cut by 0 bases and J by 9 bases, with 5 bases left in between. CDR3 in amino acids: CATSDLYGEQFF. DNA of the CDR3: TGTGCCACCAGTGATTTGTACGGTGAGCAGTTCTTC.

This clonotype was detected a few times. The chain joins TRBV29-1 to TRBJ2-3, with a weak D call TRBD1 (6 bases). Trimming pared 6 bases from V and 2 bases from J, leaving 12 bases between. The germline V gene encodes CDR1 SQVTM and CDR2 ANQGSEA. The CDR3 spans 13 residues. The CDR3 sequence: CSVYRAYTDTQYF. Here the CDR3 DNA reads TGCAGCGTCTACAGGGCATACACAGATACGCAGTATTTT.

This clonotype was seen a few times. V usage is TRBV10-3 and J usage is TRBJ1-2; 9 nucleotides agree with TRBD1. After removal of 7 bases from V and 4 bases from J, the junction contained 16 bases not matched to a gene. The germline CDR1 and CDR2 sequences are ENHRY and SYGVKD. The CDR3 length is 17 residues. The CDR3 DNA is TGTGCCATCAAACCCACCGGGACAGGGTCCTCCATCTATGGCTACACCTTC. This sequence encodes CAIKPTGTGSSIYGYTF.

The chain recombines TRBV9 with TRBJ2-1; 9 bases match TRBD2. The germline V gene has CDR1 SGDLS and CDR2 YYNGEE. V gave up 0 bases and J gave up 9 bases; unmatched junction bases: 10. The CDR3 is 16 amino acids. The CDR3 sequence: CASSVAAAGGPVEQFF. In nucleotides, the CDR3 is TGTGCCAGCAGCGTAGCCGCGGCGGGAGGGCCTGTTGAGCAGTTCTTC. The complete variable domain, with remaining parts taken from reference TRBV9 and TRBJ2-1, reads DSGVTQTPKHLITATGQRVTLRCSPRSGDLSVYWYQQSLDQGLQFLIQYYNGEERAKGNILERFSAQQFPDLHSELNLSSLELGDSALYFCASSVAAAGGPVEQFFGPGTRLTVL.

This clonotype occurred a few times. J is TRBJ2-7 and V is TRBV6-1, with 8 bases matching TRBD2. This CDR3 region has 14 residues. Germline CDR1 and CDR2: MNHNS and SASEGT. V gave up 4 bases and J gave up 4 bases; unmatched junction bases: 6. The CDR3 sequence: CASSAGTRSYEQYF. CDR3 DNA: TGTGCCAGCAGTGCCGGGACTAGAAGTTACGAGCAGTACTTC.

The table lists this clonotype with a few counts. CDR3 DNA: TGTGCCAGCAGTGAGGATCGGCCAGGGGGCTACGAGCAGTACTTC. Translation gives CASSEDRPGGYEQYF. The gene calls are TRBV25-1 and TRBJ2-7, with TRBD1 matching 7 bases. CDR3 size: 15 residues. V was clipped by 3 bases and J by 3 bases; unmatched bases: 8. CDR1 is MGHDK and CDR2 is SYGVNS in the germline V gene.

This clonotype was observed a handful of times. The chain joins TRBV6-1 to TRBJ1-5, with D possibly TRBD1 on 6 matching bases. V lost 4 bases, J lost 6 bases, and 10 bases lay in between. The CDR3 runs to 13 residues. CDR1 is MNHNS and CDR2 is SASEGT in the germline V gene. The CDR3 loop is CASSATGPQPQHF. In nucleotides, the CDR3 is TGTGCCAGCAGTGCTACAGGGCCTCAGCCCCAGCATTTT.

This clonotype was detected only a few times. This may be a read error: a much more frequent sequence differs by one nucleotide. V is TRBV16 and J is TRBJ1-1; unclear D gene. V lost 2 bases and J lost 3, with 1 base in between. CDR1 KGHSY and CDR2 FQNENV come from the germline V gene. CDR3 length equals 11 residues. Here the CDR3 DNA reads TGTGCCAGCAGCCAAGACACTGAAGCTTTCTTT. It translates to CASSQDTEAFF.

This clonotype was counted only a few times. The genes are TRBV5-1 and TRBJ2-1; no definite D call. V was shortened by 1 base and J by 2 bases, with 7 bases between the two germline ends. Germline V gene data show CDR1 as SGHRS and CDR2 as YFSETQ. The CDR3 consists of 14 residues. This CDR3 is CASSLRFPYNEQFF. CDR3 nucleotides: TGCGCCAGCAGCTTGCGGTTTCCCTACAATGAGCAGTTCTTC.

This clonotype was recorded at least ten times. The rearrangement uses TRBV20-1 and TRBJ1-5, with 9 bases aligning to TRBD1. Germline lookup yields CDR1 DFQATT and CDR2 SNEGSKA (reference sequence). This CDR3 is 15 amino acids long. V was clipped by 1 base and J by 4 bases; unmatched bases: 5. The CDR3 nucleotides are TGCAGTGCTAGAGGACAGGGGGTAAATAATCAGCCCCAGCATTTT. Translated, it gives CSARGQGVNNQPQHF.

The CDR3 sequence: CSARDLGVPSYNEQFF. CDR3 nucleotide sequence: TGCAGTGCTAGAGATTTAGGGGTCCCCTCCTACAATGAGCAGTTCTTC. This chain links TRBV20-1 with TRBJ2-1, with D perhaps matching TRBD1 (5 bases). Germline CDR1 DFQATT, CDR2 SNEGSKA (reference sequence). This CDR3 is 16 amino acids long. V was clipped by 0 bases and J by 0 bases, with 12 bases between them.

The chain recombines TRBV4-1 with TRBJ1-5; D ambiguous. This CDR3 spans 15 amino acids. The germline gives CDR1 MGHRA, CDR2 YSYEKL. V was clipped by 2 bases and J by 0 bases, with 8 bases between them. CDR3 nucleotides: TGCGCCAGCAGCCAAATCCCCCGTAGCAATCAGCCCCAGCATTTT. It codes for CASSQIPRSNQPQHF.